This entry lists 32 T cell receptor beta chains sequenced from one sample in a study of identical twins. One entry per CDR3 protein results from TCRdb running MiXCR on the 5' RACE reads. The repertoire holds some 500,000 distinct CDR3 sequences, 13% to 15% seen once, with about 0.94% in the top ten. The same sample was also used in a study of yellow fever vaccine responses in identical twins.

The sequenced material came from CD4+ T cells sorted from blood. All receptors derive from a woman younger than 30 in good health.

The rearrangement joins TRBV7-8 to TRBJ2-7, with 13 nucleotides matching TRBD2. From germline, CDR1 is SGHVS and CDR2 FQNEAQ. Trimming removed 3 bases from V and 11 bases from J; junction bases left unmatched: 13. The CDR3 totals 16 residues. The CDR3 nucleotides read TGTGCCAGCAGCTTGGGCTTGACTAGCGGGAGGAGTACGGAGTACTTC. Protein: CASSLGLTSGRSTEYF. The whole variable domain, remainder taken from reference TRBV7-8 and TRBJ2-7, is GAGVSQSPRYKVAKRGQDVALRCDPISGHVSLFWYQQALGQGPEFLTYFQNEAQLDKSGLPSDRFFAERPEGSVSTLKIQRTQQEDSAVYLCASSLGLTSGRSTEYFGPGTRLTVT.

This clonotype was seen a handful of times. The chain carries TRBV24-1 and TRBJ2-7; D unresolved. The ends were cut back, 9 bases at V and 3 bases at J, with 8 bases in the middle. The CDR3 spans 11 residues. CDR1 and CDR2 (germline): KGHDR, SFDVKD. The CDR3 coding sequence is TGTGCCACCGCCGCCGGCTACGAGCAGTACTTC. Its translation is CATAAGYEQYF.

This clonotype was counted only a few times. This sequence joins TRBV2 and TRBJ1-5; TRBD1 aligns across 9 bases. Losses at the gene ends were 6 bases for V and 4 bases for J; bases not matched to a gene: 7. Germline V gives CDR1 SNHLY, CDR2 FYNNEI. The CDR3 runs to 15 residues. Here the CDR3 reads CASRRGQGSNQPQHF. The DNA for the CDR3 is TGTGCCAGCAGGAGGGGACAGGGTTCAAATCAGCCCCAGCATTTT.

The CDR3 loop reads CASSTSVWVDSTDTQYF. The CDR3 DNA reads TGTGCCAGCAGCACTTCCGTTTGGGTTGATAGCACAGATACGCAGTATTTT. V and J are TRBV7-8 and TRBJ2-3, with D hard to call. The CDR3 is 17 residues long. Trimming pared 5 bases from V and 0 bases from J, leaving 18 bases between. Germline CDR1 is SGHVS and CDR2 is FQNEAQ. The full variable domain, in which reference TRBV7-8 and TRBJ2-3 provide the parts outside the CDR3, is GAGVSQSPRYKVAKRGQDVALRCDPISGHVSLFWYQQALGQGPEFLTYFQNEAQLDKSGLPSDRFFAERPEGSVSTLKIQRTQQEDSAVYLCASSTSVWVDSTDTQYFGPGTRLTVL.

This clonotype showed up just a few times. The rearrangement links TRBV20-1 to TRBJ2-5; D call uncertain. Per the germline V gene, CDR1 is DFQATT and CDR2 is SNEGSKA (reference sequence). Trimming removed 3 bases from V and 5 bases from J, with 10 bases in between. The CDR3 sequence is 12 residues long. CDR3 coding DNA: TGCAGTGCTAGGGCCGGGCAGGAGACCCAGTACTTC. It translates to CSARAGQETQYF.

The chain has TRBV27 and TRBJ2-5, with 12 bases identical to TRBD2. The CDR3 consists of 16 residues. With V trimmed by 4 bases and J by 4 bases, 7 bases remained unmatched. CDR1 and CDR2 from the germline V gene are MNHEY and SMNVEV (reference sequence). The CDR3: CASSSLAGGEAETQYF. The CDR3 DNA sequence: TGTGCCAGCAGTTCCCTAGCGGGAGGGGAGGCAGAGACCCAGTACTTC.

The chain joins TRBV23-1 to TRBJ2-7, with 10 bases fitting TRBD1. TRBV23-1 is reported as an ORF; its role is uncertain. Germline trimming cut 3 bases from V and 0 bases from J; bases unmatched to any gene: 14. This CDR3 spans 19 amino acids. The CDR3 is CASSHSGTGDFSNSYEQYF. The CDR3 DNA sequence: TGCGCCAGCAGTCATTCCGGGACAGGGGACTTCAGTAACTCCTACGAGCAGTACTTC.

The chain carries TRBV12-3 or TRBV12-4 and TRBJ2-1; the match to TRBD2 covers 8 bases. Losses at the gene ends were 5 bases for V and 7 bases for J; bases not matched to a gene: 7. CDR3 length: 14 residues. In DNA form, the CDR3 reads TGTGCCAGCAGTAACGGGGGGGCCGGGAATGAGCAGTTCTTC. Its translation is CASSNGGAGNEQFF.

At least ten counts were recorded for this clonotype. V and J are TRBV11-2 and TRBJ1-4, with TRBD1 identical over 10 bases. CDR3 length: 15 amino acids. The germline V gene has CDR1 SGHAT and CDR2 FQNNGV. V gave up 4 bases and J gave up 6 bases; unmatched junction bases: 5. CDR3 residues: CASSSDRGRHEKLFF. The CDR3 DNA reads TGTGCCAGCAGCTCAGACAGGGGGCGGCATGAAAAACTGTTTTTT. Looking up the rest from reference TRBV11-2 and TRBJ1-4 gives the full variable domain: EAGVAQSPRYKIIEKRQSVAFWCNPISGHATLYWYQQILGQGPKLLIQFQNNGVVDDSQLPKDRFSAERLKGVDSTLKIQPAKLEDSAVYLCASSSDRGRHEKLFFGSGTQLSVL.

This clonotype turned up a few times. V and J are TRBV5-1 and TRBJ1-1; D is ambiguous. The germline V and J ends were trimmed by 5 bases and 4 bases, with 9 bases remaining between them. The CDR3 has 12 residues. Germline CDR1 SGHRS, CDR2 YFSETQ. CDR3 amino acids: CASRRVATEAFF. CDR3 sequence (DNA): TGCGCCAGCAGAAGGGTCGCCACTGAAGCTTTCTTT.

This chain connects TRBV11-2 to TRBJ2-7; D is perhaps TRBD2 (5 bases). The CDR3 is made up of 16 amino acids. CDR1 and CDR2 from the germline V gene are SGHAT and FQNNGV. The V end was cut by 3 bases, the J end by 6 bases, with 21 bases between. The CDR3, as DNA: TGTGCCAGCAGCTTGACGACTGGCGGAGTGGGGAGCGAGCAGTACTTC. Its protein is CASSLTTGGVGSEQYF.

This chain joins TRBV11-2 and TRBJ2-6; D is ambiguous. This CDR3 has 21 residues. Germline V gene data show CDR1 as SGHAT and CDR2 as FQNNGV. Trimming pared 0 bases from V and 2 bases from J, leaving 23 bases between. CDR3 sequence: CASSLDGSPGEVLAGANVLTF. Here the CDR3 DNA reads TGTGCCAGCAGCTTAGATGGGTCCCCAGGCGAGGTACTGGCTGGGGCCAACGTCCTGACTTTC.

In its sample, this clonotype was seen a few times. The chain employs TRBV4-3 and TRBJ2-3; 8 nucleotides match TRBD2. The CDR3 spans 16 residues. Germline loops: CDR1 LGHNA, CDR2 YSLEER. After removal of 0 bases from V and 3 bases from J, the junction contained 5 bases not matched to a gene. The CDR3 reads CASSQESSGSTDTQYF. CDR3 DNA: TGCGCCAGCAGCCAAGAATCAAGCGGGAGTACAGATACGCAGTATTTT.

Ten or more counts support this clonotype. The chain combines TRBV5-5 with TRBJ2-3; 13 bases are a match to TRBD2. V lost 3 bases and J lost 1; bases outside the gene matches: 2. Germline CDR1 is SGHKS and CDR2 is YYEKEE (reference sequence). CDR3 length: 16 amino acids. The CDR3 sequence: CASSSGLAGGTDTQYF. The CDR3 DNA follows: TGTGCCAGCAGCTCTGGACTAGCGGGGGGCACAGATACGCAGTATTTT.

The chain is built from TRBV12-3 or TRBV12-4 and TRBJ2-1; D ambiguous. The CDR3 is 11 residues long. Trimming took off 7 bases at V and 7 bases at J, with 8 bases between the two ends. The CDR3: CASILRNEQFF. The CDR3 DNA sequence: TGTGCCAGCATCCTCAGAAATGAGCAGTTCTTC.

This clonotype was counted between two and nine times. CDR3 region: CASSLAGGRNTIYF. The CDR3 coding sequence is TGTGCCAGCAGCTTAGCAGGGGGCAGAAACACCATATATTTT. The chain carries TRBV7-2 and TRBJ1-3; TRBD1 agrees at 7 bases. This CDR3 region has 14 residues. V lost 0 bases and J lost 5; bases outside the gene matches: 1. Germline values: CDR1 SGHTA, CDR2 FQGNSA.

In its sample, this clonotype was seen a few times. The V and J genes are TRBV5-1 and TRBJ2-1, with D possibly matching TRBD2 (5 bases). V lost 6 bases and J 2 bases, leaving 12 bases between the germline ends. The V gene's germline CDR1 is SGHRS and CDR2 YFSETQ. The CDR3 covers 14 residues. DNA for the CDR3: TGCGCCAGCAAACTAGAATCAGCCTACAATGAGCAGTTCTTC. It translates to CASKLESAYNEQFF.

This clonotype was detected many times. The gene calls are TRBV14 and TRBJ2-3; D remains ambiguous. CDR1 and CDR2 from the germline V gene are SGHDN and FVKESK. V was clipped by 3 bases and J by 2 bases, with 3 bases between them. CDR3 length equals 12 residues. CDR3 bases: TGTGCCAGCAGCCAGGTCACAGATACGCAGTATTTT. Its protein product is CASSQVTDTQYF.

This clonotype was observed a few times. The chain combines TRBV28 with TRBJ2-6; 9 bases are a match to TRBD1. The ends lost 3 bases at V and 6 bases at J; junction bases unmatched: 3. The CDR3 runs to 15 residues. Per the germline V gene, CDR1 is MDHEN and CDR2 is SYDVKM. This CDR3 is CASSFLQGAANVLTF. The CDR3 DNA is TGTGCCAGCAGTTTCTTACAGGGGGCGGCCAACGTCCTGACTTTC.

This chain connects TRBV2 to TRBJ2-5; D is perhaps TRBD1 (6 bases). The CDR3 length is 17 residues. The V end lost 5 bases, the J end lost 2 bases, and 21 bases lay between the germline ends. CDR1 SNHLY and CDR2 FYNNEI come from the germline V gene. CDR3 loop: CASSLIRPDRSQETQYF. The CDR3 bases are TGTGCCAGCAGTTTGATACGGCCGGACAGAAGTCAAGAGACCCAGTACTTC.

This sequence joins TRBV28 and TRBJ2-6; no firm D call. The CDR3 totals 15 residues. From germline, CDR1 is MDHEN and CDR2 SYDVKM. V was pared by 4 bases and J by 4 bases, with 11 bases between. CDR3 coding DNA: TGTGCCAGCAGTTCGGGTTCTCTGGGGGCCAACGTCCTGACTTTC. Amino acids: CASSSGSLGANVLTF.

This clonotype was observed at least ten times. The chain links TRBV10-3 to TRBJ2-7, with TRBD2 identical over 9 bases. Germline CDR1 and CDR2: ENHRY and SYGVKD. J lost 2 bases, V lost 3 bases, and 5 bases had no gene match. CDR3 length: 15 amino acids. DNA of the CDR3: TGTGCCATCAGTGAAGGCTCTAGCGGGACCTACGAGCAGTACTTC. Its protein product is CAISEGSSGTYEQYF.

This sequence joins TRBV21-1 and TRBJ1-6; the table names TRBD1, a call not compared with the DNA. TRBV21-1 is termed a pseudogene. The CDR3 covers 14 residues. DNA for the CDR3: TGTGCCAGTATGGGTCCAGGGGGTAATTCACCCCTCCACTTT. This gives the protein CASMGPGGNSPLHF.

This clonotype was recorded a few times. The rearrangement joins TRBV5-1 to TRBJ2-2; 13 positions match TRBD2. Germline V CDR1 and CDR2: SGHRS, YFSETQ. The CDR3 covers 18 residues. Losses at the gene ends were 1 base for V and 4 bases for J; bases not matched to a gene: 7. The DNA of the CDR3 is TGCGCCAGCAGCTTGAATCGCGGGACTAGCGGGACCACCGGGGAGCTGTTTTTT. It is translated as CASSLNRGTSGTTGELFF.

The chain uses TRBV7-8 and TRBJ2-1; the D is unclear. Germline CDR1 is SGHVS and CDR2 is FQNEAQ. Trimming took 2 bases from V and 6 from J, leaving 14 bases between them. The CDR3 is made up of 15 amino acids. CDR3 amino acids: CASSLLISLVNEQFF. CDR3 nucleotides: TGTGCCAGCAGCTTATTAATAAGTCTGGTCAATGAGCAGTTCTTC.

The V gene is TRBV7-9, the J gene TRBJ1-1, with 7 bases aligning to TRBD1. The germline CDR1 and CDR2 sequences are SEHNR and FQNEAQ (reference sequence). J gave up 8 bases and V 0 bases, and 12 bases lay outside the gene matches. This CDR3 region has 16 residues. The DNA for the CDR3 is TGTGCCAGCAGCTTAGCTGGAGGGGGCGCTGGGGCGGAAGCTTTCTTT. Translation gives CASSLAGGGAGAEAFF.

This clonotype was detected only a few times. The chain has TRBV12-1 and TRBJ2-7. TRBV12-1 is shown as a pseudogene. There are 13 residues in the CDR3. CDR3 sequence: CASSFAHSYEQYF. The CDR3 DNA follows: TGTGCCAGCAGCTTTGCACACAGCTACGAGCAGTACTTC.

V is TRBV12-5 and J is TRBJ1-1; TRBD1 agrees at 8 bases. The V segment lost 4 bases and the J segment 11 bases; nucleotides outside the gene matches: 9. CDR3 size: 13 residues. Germline assignment: CDR1 LGHNT and CDR2 FRNRAP. The CDR3 protein is CASGSQGAGKAFF. CDR3 coding DNA: TGTGCTAGTGGTTCCCAGGGGGCGGGAAAGGCTTTCTTT.

This clonotype was detected a few times. The chain couples TRBV5-5 to TRBJ2-7; TRBD1 is a possible D gene (5 bases). The CDR3 is made up of 15 amino acids. V dropped 1 base and J dropped 5 bases, with 16 bases sitting between them. Germline V gene lookup returns CDR1 SGHKS and CDR2 YYEKEE (reference sequence). The CDR3 nucleotides are TGTGCCAGCAGCTTGCTAGAGGACACCGTCAACGAGCAGTACTTC. Residues: CASSLLEDTVNEQYF.

This chain links TRBV28 with TRBJ2-5, with TRBD1 identical over 8 bases. J was trimmed by 4 bases and V by 8 bases; bases with no gene match: 9. The germline V gene has CDR1 MDHEN and CDR2 SYDVKM. This CDR3 spans 14 amino acids. The CDR3 loop reads CASEEQGGSETQYF. For the CDR3, the DNA is TGTGCCAGCGAGGAACAGGGGGGTTCAGAGACCCAGTACTTC.

This clonotype occurred many times. V is TRBV10-3 and J is TRBJ2-7; 8 nucleotides agree with TRBD2. J was trimmed by 5 bases and V by 3 bases; bases with no gene match: 9. In germline, CDR1 is ENHRY, CDR2 SYGVKD. CDR3 length equals 15 residues. CDR3 nucleotide sequence: TGTGCCATCAGTGACCTCAAAGCGGGAGCTCACGAGCAGTACTTC. It encodes CAISDLKAGAHEQYF.

This clonotype was seen more than once but under ten times. V and J are TRBV30 and TRBJ1-1, with D unclear. The CDR3 contains 13 residues. From germline, CDR1 is GTSNPN and CDR2 SVGIG (reference sequence). V was clipped by 0 bases and J by 1 base, with 6 bases between them. DNA of the CDR3: TGTGCCTGGAGTGTTGGGGAGAACACTGAAGCTTTCTTT. Its protein product is CAWSVGENTEAFF.